The T cell receptor (beta chain) described here comes from a study of T cell changes during pregnancy in multiple sclerosis. Here immunoSEQ multiplex PCR was the method, and the copy in TCRdb shows in-frame clones only, minus some. The top ten hold 0.45% to 0.6% of the sample, which has tens of thousands of clones, nearly 90% seen once. V shed 2 bases and J shed 6 bases, with 7 bases lying between them. This CDR3 has 12 residues. Per the germline V gene, CDR1 is KGHSH and CDR2 is LQKENI. The chain carries TRBV18 and TRBJ1-2; D unclear. This sequence originates from a female donor in good health, enrolled as a control in a pregnancy study. The source material was CD4+ T cells from peripheral blood mononuclear cells, sampled in the third trimester of pregnancy. This CDR3 is CASSPGEDGYTF. The DNA for the CDR3 is TGTGCCAGCTCACCAGGGGAGGATGGCTACACCTTC.